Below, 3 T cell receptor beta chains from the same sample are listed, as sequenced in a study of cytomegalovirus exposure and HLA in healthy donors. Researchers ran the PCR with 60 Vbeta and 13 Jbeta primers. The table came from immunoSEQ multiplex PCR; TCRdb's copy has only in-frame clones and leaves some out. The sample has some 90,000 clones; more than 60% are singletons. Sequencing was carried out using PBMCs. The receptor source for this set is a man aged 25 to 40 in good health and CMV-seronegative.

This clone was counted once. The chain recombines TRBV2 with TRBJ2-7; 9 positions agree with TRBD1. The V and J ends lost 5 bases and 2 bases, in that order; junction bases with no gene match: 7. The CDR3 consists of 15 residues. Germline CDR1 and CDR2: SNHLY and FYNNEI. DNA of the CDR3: TGTGCCAGCAGTTATCGGGACAGGGATGCCTACGAGCAGTACTTC. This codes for CASSYRDRDAYEQYF.

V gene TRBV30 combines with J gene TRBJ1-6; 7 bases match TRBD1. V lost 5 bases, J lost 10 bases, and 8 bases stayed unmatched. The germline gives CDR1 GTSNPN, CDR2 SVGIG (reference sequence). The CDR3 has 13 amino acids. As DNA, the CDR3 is TGTGCCTGGGTGGACAGGACGGAGTCACCCCTCCACTTT. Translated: CAWVDRTESPLHF.

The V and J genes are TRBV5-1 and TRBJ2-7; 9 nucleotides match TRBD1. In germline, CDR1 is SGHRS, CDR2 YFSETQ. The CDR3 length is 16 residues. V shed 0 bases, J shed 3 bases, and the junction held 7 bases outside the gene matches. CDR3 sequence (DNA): TGCGCCAGCAGCTTGGCCTCCGGGACAGGGATCTACGAGCAGTACTTC. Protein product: CASSLASGTGIYEQYF. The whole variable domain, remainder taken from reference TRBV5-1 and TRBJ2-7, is KAGVTQTPRYLIKTRGQQVTLSCSPISGHRSVSWYQQTPGQGLQFLFEYFSETQRNKGNFPGRFSGRQFSNSRSEMNVSTLELGDSALYLCASSLASGTGIYEQYFGPGTRLTVT.